A selection of T cell receptor beta chains follows, all from one sample in a study of blood T cell repertoires in COVID-19. Clones were read by immunoSEQ multiplex PCR, and TCRdb kept only the in-frame ones, dropping some. There are under 100,000 clones in the sample; approximately 91% occur only once, and roughly 3.5% lies in the top ten. Sequences were obtained from peripheral blood. These receptors were collected from a woman between 65 and 79 years old with acute or convalescent COVID-19. The CDR3 runs from the conserved cysteine through the conserved F or W. D genes are given only for firm matches. Not every row has a clone size; where given, it reads once, few, many or a size class.

D gene	V gene	clone size	J gene	CDR3 protein	CDR3 DNA
.	TRBV6-5	.	TRBJ1-1	CASHFGRPGSEAFF	TGTGCCAGCCACTTCGGACGTCCGGGATCTGAAGCTTTCTTT
.	TRBV4-2	.	TRBJ2-2	CASSQESGTNTGELFF	TGTGCCAGCAGCCAAGAGTCAGGGACTAACACCGGGGAGCTGTTTTTT
TRBD2	TRBV5-1	.	TRBJ2-7	CASLVGAGGPYEQYF	TGCGCCAGTCTGGTGGGGGCGGGAGGCCCCTACGAGCAGTACTTC
.	TRBV2	.	TRBJ2-4	CASSVSGNIQYF	TGTGCCAGCAGTGTTTCGGGAAACATTCAGTACTTC
.	TRBV18	few	TRBJ1-1	CASSPATGVMNTEAFF	TGTGCCAGCTCACCAGCGACAGGAGTCATGAACACTGAAGCTTTCTTT
TRBD1	TRBV7-9	.	TRBJ1-4	CASSFTGVANEKLFF	TGTGCCAGCAGTTTCACAGGGGTGGCTAATGAAAAACTGTTTTTT
.	TRBV7-9	.	TRBJ1-4	CASSLVETATNEKLFF	TGTGCCAGCAGCTTAGTTGAGACAGCAACTAATGAAAAACTGTTTTTT
TRBD2	TRBV27	.	TRBJ2-1	CASSLSGLKTSGYNEQFF	TGTGCCAGCAGTTTATCGGGGCTGAAGACTAGCGGCTACAATGAGCAGTTCTTC
.	TRBV6-5	.	TRBJ2-7	CASSYGSRGPSYEQYF	TGTGCCAGCAGTTACGGATCGCGGGGGCCCTCCTACGAGCAGTACTTC
.	TRBV19	few	TRBJ1-4	CASSIGVIGEKLFF	TGTGCCAGTAGTATCGGGGTGATTGGAGAAAAACTGTTTTTT
.	TRBV7-9	.	TRBJ1-4	CASSLEGIMKLFF	TGTGCCAGCAGCTTAGAGGGGATCATGAAACTGTTTTTT
.	TRBV3-1/TRBV3-2	.	TRBJ2-3	CASSQPEGDGTDTQYF	TGTGCCAGCAGCCAACCCGAAGGGGATGGAACAGATACGCAGTATTTT
TRBD1	TRBV2	.	TRBJ1-5	CASTFQGVQPQHF	TGTGCCAGCACTTTCCAGGGGGTCCAGCCCCAGCATTTT
.	TRBV27	.	TRBJ1-3	CASRQGGSGNTIYF	TGTGCCAGCAGGCAGGGTGGGTCTGGAAACACCATATATTTT
TRBD1	TRBV28	.	TRBJ1-4	CASSTSLETGREKLFF	TGTGCCAGCAGTACTTCTCTGGAGACAGGGCGTGAAAAACTGTTTTTT
.	TRBV21-1	.	TRBJ2-2	CASSKGCNSGRLTNTGELFF	TGTGCCAGCAGCAAAGGTTGTAATAGCGGGAGGTTAACGAACACCGGGGAGCTGTTTTTT
.	TRBV27	.	TRBJ2-2	CASSMIEAPVGELFF	TGTGCCAGCAGCATGATAGAGGCTCCCGTCGGGGAGCTGTTTTTT
.	TRBV30	few	TRBJ1-5	CAWSRTPESQPQHF	TGTGCCTGGAGTAGGACTCCGGAAAGTCAGCCCCAGCATTTT
.	TRBV9	.	TRBJ2-3	CASSVDVSGHSTDTQYF	TGTGCCAGCAGCGTAGACGTCAGCGGCCATAGCACAGATACGCAGTATTTT
.	TRBV7-9	.	TRBJ1-1	CASSLVEGNTEAFF	TGTGCCAGCAGCTTAGTAGAGGGGAACACTGAAGCTTTCTTT
.	TRBV7-9	.	TRBJ2-1	CASSVASGEQFF	TGTGCCAGCAGCGTTGCTTCCGGTGAGCAGTTCTTC
.	TRBV5-4	.	TRBJ2-5	CASKWGQQETQYF	TGTGCCAGCAAATGGGGGCAGCAAGAGACCCAGTACTTC
.	TRBV7-2	.	TRBJ1-1	CASSFLARGGEAFF	TGTGCCAGCAGCTTCCTGGCAAGAGGGGGTGAAGCTTTCTTT
TRBD2	TRBV2	.	TRBJ2-3	CASRGLAGLSTDTQYF	TGTGCCAGCAGGGGACTAGCGGGCCTTAGCACAGATACGCAGTATTTT
.	TRBV28	.	TRBJ1-4	CASSRGLGRVELFF	TGTGCCAGCAGCCGCGGACTCGGAAGGGTGGAACTGTTTTTT
TRBD2	TRBV5-1	.	TRBJ2-1	CASSLVSGGNNEQFF	TGCGCCAGCAGCTTGGTCAGCGGGGGTAACAATGAGCAGTTCTTC